A single sample is the source of the 23 T cell receptor beta chains below, sequenced in a study of OX40 agonist ivuxolimab in advanced cancers. Profiled with immunoSEQ multiplex PCR; TCRdb holds only in-frame clones, not every one. The sample lists 12,000 to 15,000 clones; more than 80% were seen once. Sequences were derived from CD4+ or CD8+ T cells sorted from blood, sampled in a trial of the OX40 agonist ivuxolimab. The origin of the receptors is an adult with an advanced solid tumor such as melanoma, head and neck, liver or kidney cancer.

The V call is TRBV11-3, the J call TRBJ2-7; 11 positions agree with TRBD1. Germline V gene lookup returns CDR1 SGHNT and CDR2 YENEEA. V gave up 5 bases and J gave up 4 bases; unmatched junction bases: 4. This CDR3 is built from 14 residues. The CDR3 nucleotides read TGTGCCAGCAGCGACCGGGACAGGGGGTACGAGCAGTACTTC. Translated, it gives CASSDRDRGYEQYF. Supplemented by reference TRBV11-3 and TRBJ2-7, the full variable domain reads EAGVVQSPRYKIIEKKQPVAFWCNPISGHNTLYWYLQNLGQGPELLIRYENEEAVDDSQLPKDRFSAERLKGVDSTLKIQPAELGDSAVYLCASSDRDRGYEQYFGPGTRLTVT.

The chain joins TRBV9 to TRBJ2-3, with 11 bases matching TRBD2. Germline V gene data show CDR1 as SGDLS and CDR2 as YYNGEE. CDR3 length equals 17 residues. V gave up 3 bases and J gave up 0 bases; unmatched junction bases: 6. The chain's CDR3 is CASSAHIAGGSTDTQYF. The CDR3 nucleotides read TGTGCCAGCAGCGCCCACATAGCGGGAGGGAGCACAGATACGCAGTATTTT.

This clone was observed once. This chain links TRBV5-6 with TRBJ2-1, with a tentative D call TRBD2 (6 bases). Germline lookup yields CDR1 SGHDT and CDR2 YYEEEE. The CDR3 runs to 16 residues. V was trimmed by 3 bases and J by 5 bases, leaving 18 bases between them. The DNA of the CDR3 is TGTGCCAGCAGCTCCCCAGTAGCGGTAAAGGACAATGAGCAGTTCTTC. It translates to CASSSPVAVKDNEQFF.

This sequence joins TRBV14 and TRBJ2-2; 8 positions agree with TRBD1. CDR1 is SGHDN, CDR2 FVKESK, per germline. The CDR3 consists of 17 residues. V lost 2 bases, J lost 3 bases, and 8 bases stayed unmatched. CDR3 region: CASSQPQGALHTGELFF. As DNA, the CDR3 is TGTGCCAGCAGCCAACCCCAGGGGGCCCTACACACCGGGGAGCTGTTTTTT.

This chain connects TRBV7-9 to TRBJ2-5, with D unclear. Near its end, the DNA agrees better with TRBJ2-7, so the J call may be wrong. The CDR3 runs 14 residues. CDR1 and CDR2 (germline): SEHNR, FQNEAQ (reference sequence). The CDR3 protein is CASSLLNRNYEQYF. For the CDR3, the DNA is TGTGCCAGCAGCTTACTCAATCGAAACTACGAGCAGTACTTC.

The chain links TRBV7-9 to TRBJ2-2; D unclear. Germline V gene data show CDR1 as SEHNR and CDR2 as FQNEAQ (reference sequence). Trimming stripped 1 base from V and 2 bases from J, with 5 bases between. CDR3 size: 14 residues. In DNA form, the CDR3 reads TGTGCCAGCAGCTTAGGATATAACACCGGGGAGCTGTTTTTT. Translation: CASSLGYNTGELFF. Supplemented by reference TRBV7-9 and TRBJ2-2, the full variable domain reads DTGVSQNPRHKITKRGQNVTFRCDPISEHNRLYWYRQTLGQGPEFLTYFQNEAQLEKSRLLSDRFSAERPKGSFSTLEIQRTEQGDSAMYLCASSLGYNTGELFFGEGSRLTVL.

The chain uses TRBV2 and TRBJ2-5; D gene unclear. CDR1 and CDR2 (germline): SNHLY, FYNNEI. Trimming cost V 1 base and J 1 base, with 4 bases left between them. The CDR3 totals 13 residues. The CDR3 nucleotides are TGTGCCAGCAGTGAAGGGATCCAAGAGACCCAGTACTTC. Its protein product is CASSEGIQETQYF.

V is TRBV2 and J is TRBJ2-1; TRBD2 agrees at 9 bases. After removal of 2 bases from V and 8 bases from J, the junction contained 7 bases not matched to a gene. CDR3 length: 15 residues. CDR1 and CDR2 from the germline V gene are SNHLY and FYNNEI. This CDR3 is CASSERRGGLDEQFF. The CDR3 coding sequence is TGTGCCAGCAGTGAAAGGCGGGGGGGTTTAGATGAGCAGTTCTTC.

The chain carries TRBV11-2 and TRBJ2-7; tentatively, D is TRBD1 (6 bases). The V end was cut by 5 bases, the J end by 3 bases, with 20 bases between. The CDR3 consists of 16 residues. The V gene's germline CDR1 is SGHAT and CDR2 FQNNGV. The CDR3, as DNA: TGTGCCAGCAGCCCAGGTATGGGGGACATCGACTACGAGCAGTACTTC. Amino acids: CASSPGMGDIDYEQYF. Full variable domain (rest looked up from reference TRBV11-2 and TRBJ2-7): EAGVAQSPRYKIIEKRQSVAFWCNPISGHATLYWYQQILGQGPKLLIQFQNNGVVDDSQLPKDRFSAERLKGVDSTLKIQPAKLEDSAVYLCASSPGMGDIDYEQYFGPGTRLTVT.

The chain employs TRBV5-5 and TRBJ2-5; TRBD1 might be the D (6 bases). Trimming cost V 2 bases and J 5 bases, with 10 bases left between them. The CDR3 extends over 13 amino acids. Germline CDR1 SGHKS, CDR2 YYEKEE (reference sequence). The CDR3 region has the DNA TGTGCCAGCAGCTTAGGGACATTCGAGACCCAGTACTTC. Its protein product is CASSLGTFETQYF.

The chain employs TRBV13 and TRBJ2-7; D is unresolved. Trimming removed 4 bases from V and 3 bases from J, with 7 bases in between. The germline V gene has CDR1 PRHDT and CDR2 FYEKMQ (reference sequence). CDR3 length: 12 amino acids. The CDR3 region has the DNA TGTGCCAGCAGCTCTGACGGCTACGAGCAGTACTTC. Protein product: CASSSDGYEQYF.

The chain links TRBV2 to TRBJ2-7; D might be TRBD1 or TRBD2, each matching 5 bases. The CDR3 length is 13 residues. Trimming shortened V by 6 bases and J by 3 bases, and 12 bases separated the two germline ends. Looked up from germline, CDR1 is SNHLY and CDR2 is FYNNEI. The CDR3 reads CASRRATDYEQYF. CDR3 DNA sequence: TGTGCCAGCAGGAGGGCGACAGACTACGAGCAGTACTTC. Full variable domain (remainder filled in from reference TRBV2 and TRBJ2-7): EPEVTQTPSHQVTQMGQEVILRCVPISNHLYFYWYRQILGQKVEFLVSFYNNEISEKSEIFDDQFSVERPDGSNFTLKIRSTKLEDSAMYFCASRRATDYEQYFGPGTRLTVT.

This chain links TRBV5-6 with TRBJ2-7; D gene uncertain. The CDR3 length is 13 residues. Trimming removed 2 bases from V and 1 base from J, with 7 bases in between. Germline CDR1 SGHDT, CDR2 YYEEEE. The CDR3 loop reads CASSFGQSYEQYF. CDR3 coding DNA: TGTGCCAGCAGCTTCGGCCAGTCCTACGAGCAGTACTTC.

This chain connects TRBV9 to TRBJ2-3; a possible D gene is TRBD2 (6 bases). Trimming took off 4 bases at V and 4 bases at J, with 16 bases between the two ends. CDR1 and CDR2 (germline): SGDLS, YYNGEE. There are 15 residues in the CDR3. This chain's CDR3 is CASSPEGPAADTQYF. The CDR3 coding sequence is TGTGCCAGCAGCCCGGAGGGCCCCGCCGCAGATACGCAGTATTTT.

This clone came up a few times. The chain couples TRBV30 to TRBJ1-1, with D possibly matching TRBD1 (5 bases). There are 14 residues in the CDR3. V was cut by 1 base and J by 0 bases, with 9 bases left in between. CDR1 and CDR2 (germline): GTSNPN, SVGIG (reference sequence). CDR3 region: CAWSGRGMNTEAFF. In DNA form, the CDR3 reads TGTGCCTGGAGTGGAAGGGGAATGAACACTGAAGCTTTCTTT.

This rearrangement joins TRBV10-3 to TRBJ2-7; 9 bases are a match to TRBD1. CDR1 and CDR2 from the germline V gene are ENHRY and SYGVKD. V trimming: 2 bases; J trimming: 2 bases; junction bases outside the gene matches: 4. CDR3 length: 15 residues. The CDR3 protein is CAISEGGQGAYEQYF. As DNA, the CDR3 is TGTGCCATCAGTGAGGGGGGACAGGGTGCCTACGAGCAGTACTTC.

This chain connects TRBV5-1 to TRBJ2-7; a possible D gene is TRBD1 (7 bases). The germline V gene has CDR1 SGHRS and CDR2 YFSETQ. Trimming removed 0 bases from V and 5 bases from J, with 12 bases in between. The CDR3 length is 14 residues. The CDR3 nucleotides are TGCGCCAGCAGCTTGGTCAGGGGGGAGGACGAGCAGTACTTC. It encodes CASSLVRGEDEQYF.

The chain combines TRBV6-5 with TRBJ2-5; D is possibly TRBD1 (5 bases). CDR1 and CDR2 from the germline V gene are MNHEY and SVGAGI. Between the trimmed V and J ends, which lost 2 bases and 5 bases, there was a span of 15 bases. The CDR3 consists of 15 residues. The CDR3 here is CASSYAQDPWETQYF. The CDR3 coding sequence is TGTGCCAGCAGTTACGCACAGGACCCATGGGAGACCCAGTACTTC.

J is TRBJ1-5 and V is TRBV6-1; a possible D gene is TRBD1 (5 bases). Germline lookup yields CDR1 MNHNS and CDR2 SASEGT. The V gene lost 7 bases and the J gene lost 0 bases, with 10 bases spanning the gap. The CDR3 runs 14 residues. CDR3: CASTTDYSNQPQHF. CDR3 nucleotide sequence: TGTGCCAGCACGACAGACTATAGCAATCAGCCCCAGCATTTT.

The chain combines TRBV19 with TRBJ2-3; D gene unclear. The V end was cut by 3 bases, the J end by 4 bases, with 8 bases between. Germline V CDR1 and CDR2: LNHDA, SQIVND (reference sequence). The CDR3 length is 13 residues. Here the CDR3 reads CASSITPPDTQYF. The CDR3 region has the DNA TGTGCCAGTAGTATCACTCCCCCAGATACGCAGTATTTT.

The sample holds a few counts of this clone. The V and J genes are TRBV27 and TRBJ2-1; possible D gene TRBD2, 5 bases. Trimming took 2 bases from V and 9 from J, leaving 8 bases between them. The CDR3 runs to 12 residues. The germline CDR1 and CDR2 sequences are MNHEY and SMNVEV (reference sequence). The chain's CDR3 is CASSLIRGEQFF. The CDR3 DNA reads as TGTGCCAGCAGTTTAATCCGGGGTGAGCAGTTCTTC.

The table lists this clone with a count of one. The gene calls are TRBV27 and TRBJ1-2; D remains unclear. Germline CDR1 and CDR2: MNHEY and SMNVEV (reference sequence). V lost 2 bases to trimming and J lost 2 bases, with 6 bases between them. This CDR3 has 13 residues. CDR3 residues: CASSLGQNYGYTF. The CDR3 nucleotides are TGTGCCAGCAGTTTAGGGCAGAACTATGGCTACACCTTC.

V and J are TRBV6-5 and TRBJ1-5, with a possible D match to TRBD1 (5 bases). Deletions cut 6 bases from V and 3 bases from J, with 15 bases between. Germline V gene lookup returns CDR1 MNHEY and CDR2 SVGAGI. The CDR3 covers 15 residues. This CDR3 reads CASRLIEGSNQPQHF. In DNA, the CDR3 is TGTGCCAGCAGACTTATTGAGGGGTCCAATCAGCCCCAGCATTTT.